What follows are 14 T cell receptor beta chains derived from one specimen sequenced in a study of cytomegalovirus exposure and HLA in healthy donors. PCR employed 60 Vbeta and 13 Jbeta primers. Here immunoSEQ multiplex PCR was the method, and the copy in TCRdb shows in-frame clones only, minus some. Among under 200,000 clones listed, around 79% were seen once. Sequences were obtained from PBMCs. All receptors derive from a man in his fifties or sixties in good health and CMV-seropositive.

This chain uses TRBV6-6 with TRBJ2-7; a possible D gene is TRBD1 (6 bases). Trimming pared 5 bases from V and 5 bases from J, leaving 16 bases between. Per germline, CDR1 MNHNY and CDR2 SVGAGI (reference sequence). The CDR3 is 14 residues long. This CDR3 reads CASSLLQGVHEQYF. In DNA form, the CDR3 reads TGTGCCAGCAGTCTCCTACAGGGAGTCCACGAGCAGTACTTC.

The rearrangement joins TRBV7-6 to TRBJ1-6, with D possibly TRBD1 on 5 matching bases. Deletions cut 4 bases from V and 8 bases from J, with 9 bases between. Germline CDR1 is SGHVS and CDR2 is FNYEAQ. The CDR3 length is 13 residues. Written as DNA, the CDR3 is TGTGCCAGCAGCTCGGACACGCATTCACCCCTCCACTTT. Protein sequence: CASSSDTHSPLHF.

On this clone: The germline gene is not matched at one end of the junction; a read error may be the cause. The chain employs TRBV7-9 and TRBJ1-6; no definite D call. Per germline, CDR1 SEHNR and CDR2 FQNEAQ (reference sequence). There are 14 residues in the CDR3. CDR3 sequence: CSSSLWRADAPLHF. CDR3 coding DNA: TGTTCCAGCAGCTTATGGCGGGCCGACGCCCCCCTCCACTTT.

This chain uses TRBV7-2 with TRBJ1-5; D perhaps matches TRBD1 (6 bases). The length of the CDR3 is 14 residues. Trimming took 5 bases from V and 0 from J, leaving 8 bases between them. Germline CDR1 SGHTA, CDR2 FQGNSA. CDR3 DNA: TGTGCCAGCAGCGTGGACAGTAGCAATCAGCCCCAGCATTTT. As protein: CASSVDSSNQPQHF.

V usage is TRBV28 and J usage is TRBJ1-4, with TRBD1 as a possible D gene (6 bases). The CDR3 consists of 14 residues. From germline, CDR1 is MDHEN and CDR2 SYDVKM. The V gene lost 7 bases and the J gene lost 7 bases, with 16 bases spanning the gap. CDR3 amino acids: CASNRAGASEKLFF. For the CDR3, the DNA is TGTGCCAGCAACCGAGCGGGGGCGTCTGAAAAACTGTTTTTT.

The table lists this clone with a few counts. This chain uses TRBV7-2 with TRBJ1-1; D is perhaps TRBD1 (5 bases). The V gene's germline CDR1 is SGHTA and CDR2 FQGNSA. This CDR3 is built from 15 residues. Trimming cost V 2 bases and J 3 bases, with 13 bases left between them. The CDR3 nucleotides read TGTGCCAGCAGCTTAAGTCCGCTAGGGGACACTGAAGCTTTCTTT. It specifies CASSLSPLGDTEAFF.

The chain uses TRBV6-5 and TRBJ2-5, with 9 bases fitting TRBD1. Per germline, CDR1 MNHEY and CDR2 SVGAGI. The CDR3 has 16 amino acids. J lost 5 bases, V lost 0 bases, and 7 bases had no gene match. The CDR3 sequence is CASSYSGQGRIETQYF. CDR3 sequence (DNA): TGTGCCAGCAGTTACTCGGGACAGGGAAGGATCGAGACCCAGTACTTC.

The rearrangement uses TRBV6-1 and TRBJ1-2; no firm D call. Germline loops: CDR1 MNHNS, CDR2 SASEGT. The ends were cut back, 4 bases at V and 6 bases at J, with 12 bases in the middle. This CDR3 is 13 amino acids long. The CDR3 region has the DNA TGTGCCAGCAGTGTCACCGACTGGAATGGCTACACCTTC. Protein: CASSVTDWNGYTF.

The genes are TRBV5-4 and TRBJ2-1; the D gene is possibly TRBD1 (6 bases). Germline V lookup: CDR1 SGHNT, CDR2 YYREEE (reference sequence). The CDR3 totals 16 residues. Between the trimmed V and J ends, which lost 4 bases and 0 bases, there was a span of 14 bases. The CDR3 bases are TGTGCCAGCAGCCTTGAAGGACAGAGCTCCTACAATGAGCAGTTCTTC. This codes for CASSLEGQSSYNEQFF.

The CDR3 bases are TGTGCCAGCAGCGCCACAGGGCTGGAGACCCAGTACTTC. This gives the protein CASSATGLETQYF. The chain uses TRBV7-9 and TRBJ2-5, with TRBD1 as a possible D gene (6 bases). V was cut by 5 bases and J by 5 bases, with 12 bases left in between. CDR1 SEHNR and CDR2 FQNEAQ come from the germline V gene (reference sequence). The CDR3 totals 13 residues.

The CDR3 DNA reads as TGTGCCAGCAGCTTATTGCAGGGGGGAACTAACTATGGCTACACCTTC. Translation gives CASSLLQGGTNYGYTF. V gene TRBV7-9 combines with J gene TRBJ1-2; TRBD1 matches at 7 bases. The V and J ends lost 2 bases and 0 bases, in that order; junction bases with no gene match: 6. CDR3 size: 16 residues. Germline V gene sequence: CDR1 SEHNR, CDR2 FQNEAQ (reference sequence).

The chain combines TRBV19 with TRBJ1-2; D is unresolved. This CDR3 comprises 12 residues. Per germline, CDR1 LNHDA and CDR2 SQIVND (reference sequence). V was pared by 3 bases and J by 6 bases, with 8 bases between. The CDR3 DNA reads TGTGCCAGTAGTATTAATTTAGATGGCTACACCTTC. It encodes CASSINLDGYTF.

Comments on this clone: An end of the junction differs from the germline gene, which may be a read error. The chain is built from TRBV5-1 and TRBJ2-1; the match to TRBD2 covers 10 bases. Germline assignment: CDR1 SGHRS and CDR2 YFSETQ. This CDR3 has 15 amino acids. The CDR3 nucleotides are TGCGCCAGCAGATTGGATACTAGCGGGGTTAATGAGCAGTTCTTC. Residues: CASRLDTSGVNEQFF. The variable domain in full, with the rest retrieved from reference TRBV5-1 and TRBJ2-1, is KAGVTQTPRYLIKTRGQQVTLSCSPISGHRSVSWYQQTPGQGLQFLFEYFSETQRNKGNFPGRFSGRQFSNSRSEMNVSTLELGDSALYLCASRLDTSGVNEQFFGPGTRLTVL.

The chain links TRBV6-1 to TRBJ1-5; perhaps TRBD1 as D (5 bases). From germline, CDR1 is MNHNS and CDR2 SASEGT. V dropped 6 bases and J dropped 3 bases, with 9 bases sitting between them. The CDR3 is 13 residues long. The CDR3 protein is CASRTANNQPQHF. The CDR3, as DNA: TGTGCCAGCAGGACAGCAAACAATCAGCCCCAGCATTTT.